The clone carrying this TCR beta chain was counted a few times. Its antigen is unknown. The authors produced TCR alpha and TCR beta cDNA libraries with sample barcodes and UMIs by 5'RACE using constant-segment primers. TCRdb re-called the 5' RACE reads through MiXCR, storing one row per CDR3 protein. The sample contains 180,000 or so distinct CDR3 sequences, around a tenth of which appear only once. CDR3 length equals 15 residues. The J segment lost 7 bases and the V segment lost 5 bases, leaving 8 bases of the junction unmatched. This entry comes from a study of T-cell memory formation after mild COVID-19. Across the study: Most TCR clusters belonged to a single donor. Study-wide results and caveats: CD4+ contracting clones were mainly CM and EM; CD8+ ones, EMRA.

Sequencing was done on a sample of PBMCs or a T cell subset sorted from them (not recorded which). The sequence derives from a man aged 18 to 30 who had mild COVID-19 (a few samples of this study predate the infection). Cell type and time point are not known. The rearrangement uses TRBV12-3 or TRBV12-4 and TRBJ1-4; TRBD1 agrees at 9 bases. The CDR3 loop is CASSPWTGVSEKLFF. CDR3 DNA sequence: TGTGCCAGCAGTCCCTGGACAGGGGTTAGTGAAAAACTGTTTTTT.